The 30 T cell receptor beta chains in this list originate from one sample, sequenced in a study of cytomegalovirus exposure and HLA in healthy donors. Researchers ran the PCR with 60 Vbeta and 13 Jbeta primers. Clones were sequenced by immunoSEQ multiplex PCR, and TCRdb holds only the in-frame ones, with some missing. Reported are around 110,000 clones; the ten largest clones contain 6.5% to 7%. Sequencing input: PBMCs. The receptor set was obtained from a man in his forties in good health and CMV-seropositive.

The rearrangement uses TRBV29-1 and TRBJ2-2; D might be TRBD1 (5 bases). This CDR3 spans 14 amino acids. CDR1 is SQVTM and CDR2 is ANQGSEA in the germline V gene. Deletions cut 6 bases from V and 2 bases from J, with 13 bases between. The chain's CDR3 is CSVLGLVNTGELFF. CDR3 nucleotides: TGCAGCGTCTTGGGGCTAGTCAACACCGGGGAGCTGTTTTTT.

Of note for this clone: The identical CDR3 is also encoded by other nucleotide sequences in the sample. V usage is TRBV28 and J usage is TRBJ1-5; D possibly corresponds to TRBD1 (5 bases). Trimming pared 5 bases from V and 6 bases from J, leaving 8 bases between. This CDR3 region has 12 residues. The V gene's germline CDR1 is MDHEN and CDR2 SYDVKM. DNA of the CDR3: TGTGCCAGCAGTCAGGGTGGTCAGCCCCAGCATTTT. It encodes CASSQGGQPQHF.

CDR3 sequence (DNA): TGTGCCAGTAGTATCCGGGGGGTACAGACGACTAACTATGGCTACACCTTC. This encodes CASSIRGVQTTNYGYTF. The chain links TRBV19 to TRBJ1-2; a possible D gene is TRBD1 (5 bases). In germline, CDR1 is LNHDA, CDR2 SQIVND (reference sequence). V was shortened by 3 bases and J by 0 bases, with 17 bases between the two germline ends. This CDR3 has 17 amino acids.

J is TRBJ2-3 and V is TRBV28, with 8 bases fitting TRBD2. Per the germline V gene, CDR1 is MDHEN and CDR2 is SYDVKM. J was trimmed by 8 bases and V by 10 bases; bases with no gene match: 11. The CDR3 is made up of 13 amino acids. CDR3 sequence (DNA): TGTGCCACCCGGGGGGGCCCGATCCCTACGCAGTATTTT. Translated, it gives CATRGGPIPTQYF.

The rearrangement uses TRBV15 and TRBJ2-3; 8 nucleotides match TRBD2. Germline V gene lookup returns CDR1 LNHNV and CDR2 YYDKDF (reference sequence). The CDR3 is made up of 20 amino acids. Trimming cost V 0 bases and J 0 bases; bases outside gene matches: 14. The CDR3 loop reads CATSRDYGFSGTPSTDTQYF. The CDR3 DNA is TGTGCCACCAGCAGAGATTACGGTTTTAGCGGGACCCCTAGCACAGATACGCAGTATTTT.

The CDR3 DNA reads as TGTGCCAGCAGCACGCGGCGGGGGATTTTGAACAATGAGCAGTTCTTC. This gives the protein CASSTRRGILNNEQFF. The chain combines TRBV5-4 with TRBJ2-1, with TRBD2 matching over 7 bases. Germline CDR1 and CDR2: SGHNT and YYREEE (reference sequence). The V segment lost 4 bases and the J segment 5 bases; nucleotides outside the gene matches: 12. The CDR3 covers 16 residues.

V and J are TRBV9 and TRBJ2-3, with D maybe TRBD2 (6 bases). The germline V and J ends were trimmed by 0 bases and 2 bases, with 10 bases remaining between them. The CDR3 totals 15 residues. Germline V gene lookup returns CDR1 SGDLS and CDR2 YYNGEE. The CDR3 bases are TGTGCCAGCAGCGTAGCTGGGGGGTTCACAGATACGCAGTATTTT. This gives the protein CASSVAGGFTDTQYF. The full variable domain, with the rest looked up from reference TRBV9 and TRBJ2-3, is DSGVTQTPKHLITATGQRVTLRCSPRSGDLSVYWYQQSLDQGLQFLIQYYNGEERAKGNILERFSAQQFPDLHSELNLSSLELGDSALYFCASSVAGGFTDTQYFGPGTRLTVL.

V and J are TRBV6-5 and TRBJ1-1, with TRBD1 as a possible D gene (5 bases). Looked up from germline, CDR1 is MNHEY and CDR2 is SVGAGI. Trimming pared 6 bases from V and 5 bases from J, leaving 10 bases between. CDR3 length equals 12 residues. This CDR3 is CASSGGRTEAFF. The DNA of the CDR3 is TGTGCCAGCAGCGGGGGTAGAACTGAAGCTTTCTTT.

V and J are TRBV6-5 and TRBJ1-3; 8 bases match TRBD1. This CDR3 has 14 residues. Germline lookup yields CDR1 MNHEY and CDR2 SVGAGI. V lost 8 bases to trimming and J lost 0 bases; unmatched junction nucleotides: 3. The CDR3, as DNA: TGTGCCAGCTTCACAGGGGGCTCTGGAAACACCATATATTTT. It codes for CASFTGGSGNTIYF.

The J gene is TRBJ2-7, the V gene TRBV28; TRBD1 agrees at 7 bases. CDR3 length equals 15 residues. V dropped 6 bases and J dropped 3; count of bases not matched to a gene: 11. Germline assignment: CDR1 MDHEN and CDR2 SYDVKM. CDR3 residues: CASRGIRDSGYEQYF. Here the CDR3 DNA reads TGTGCCAGCAGGGGGATCCGGGACAGCGGCTACGAGCAGTACTTC.

The chain links TRBV5-1 to TRBJ2-5; D may be TRBD1 (6 bases). The CDR3 is made up of 15 amino acids. The V and J ends lost 0 bases and 0 bases respectively, with 9 bases between them. Germline-derived CDR1 and CDR2 are SGHRS and YFSETQ. The CDR3 protein is CASSLGGPNQETQYF. The CDR3 DNA sequence: TGCGCCAGCAGCTTGGGGGGGCCAAACCAAGAGACCCAGTACTTC.

The rearrangement links TRBV6-5 to TRBJ2-7, with D maybe TRBD2 (6 bases). The CDR3 sequence is 14 residues long. Germline CDR1 and CDR2: MNHEY and SVGAGI. Trimming removed 6 bases from V and 3 bases from J, with 15 bases in between. The CDR3 coding sequence is TGTGCCAGCAGCAGGGCGCGGGGCCTCTACGAGCAGTACTTC. Amino acids: CASSRARGLYEQYF.

The J gene is TRBJ2-1, the V gene TRBV7-6; TRBD2 aligns across 10 bases. The CDR3 is made up of 18 amino acids. Per the germline V gene, CDR1 is SGHVS and CDR2 is FNYEAQ. Trimming at V came to 1 base and at J to 2 bases, leaving 8 bases not matched to a gene. For the CDR3, the DNA is TGTGCCAGCAGCTTAGGACTAGCGGGTCCCGAAACCTACAATGAGCAGTTCTTC. Its protein product is CASSLGLAGPETYNEQFF.

This chain uses TRBV19 with TRBJ2-7; TRBD2 agrees at 7 bases. This CDR3 region has 15 residues. V trimming: 1 base; J trimming: 3 bases; junction bases outside the gene matches: 6. Germline lookup yields CDR1 LNHDA and CDR2 SQIVND (reference sequence). The CDR3 is CASSIAASGIYEQYF. CDR3 in DNA: TGTGCCAGTAGTATAGCAGCCAGCGGGATCTACGAGCAGTACTTC.

The rearrangement joins TRBV28 to TRBJ2-3, with 7 positions matching TRBD1. This CDR3 contains 16 residues. J gave up 4 bases and V 6 bases, and 13 bases lay outside the gene matches. Germline V lookup: CDR1 MDHEN, CDR2 SYDVKM. This CDR3 is CASSPIPQGQADTQYF. In nucleotides, the CDR3 is TGTGCCAGCAGCCCCATTCCACAGGGGCAAGCAGATACGCAGTATTTT.

The rearrangement joins TRBV19 to TRBJ2-1; 11 bases fit TRBD2. V shed 7 bases, J shed 8 bases, and the junction held 19 bases outside the gene matches. There are 18 residues in the CDR3. Germline lookup yields CDR1 LNHDA and CDR2 SQIVND (reference sequence). In nucleotides, the CDR3 is TGTGCCAGTAAGGGGACTAGCGGAGAAGGTCACTACACGGATGAGCAGTTCTTC. Residues: CASKGTSGEGHYTDEQFF.

This rearrangement joins TRBV5-8 to TRBJ1-1, with 7 bases matching TRBD1. With V trimmed by 6 bases and J by 1 base, 9 bases remained unmatched. Germline V CDR1 and CDR2: SGHTS, YDEGEE. This CDR3 has 15 amino acids. The CDR3 DNA reads as TGTGCCAGCACCCTGGGGACAGCCCCGAACACTGAAGCTTTCTTT. Residues: CASTLGTAPNTEAFF.

The chain carries TRBV6-1 and TRBJ2-7; 9 bases fit TRBD2. The CDR3 totals 13 residues. Germline CDR1 is MNHNS and CDR2 is SASEGT. With 8 bases clipped from V and 2 bases from J, the junction kept 4 bases outside the gene matches. CDR3 protein: CASRTSVTYEQYF. DNA for the CDR3: TGTGCCAGCCGGACTAGCGTGACCTACGAGCAGTACTTC.

The rearrangement joins TRBV7-9 to TRBJ2-2; D perhaps matches TRBD1 (6 bases). The V and J ends lost 4 bases and 1 base respectively, with 13 bases between them. CDR1 and CDR2 (germline): SEHNR, FQNEAQ (reference sequence). The CDR3 is 16 residues long. The CDR3 nucleotides are TGTGCCAGCAGCTCTAGGACAGACGTGAACACCGGGGAGCTGTTTTTT. It translates to CASSSRTDVNTGELFF.

This chain uses TRBV13 with TRBJ2-5; 10 positions agree with TRBD1. The J segment lost 5 bases and the V segment lost 5 bases, leaving 8 bases of the junction unmatched. The germline V gene has CDR1 PRHDT and CDR2 FYEKMQ (reference sequence). The length of the CDR3 is 15 residues. The CDR3 loop is CASSPGQGKGETQYF. For the CDR3, the DNA is TGTGCCAGCAGCCCGGGACAGGGGAAGGGGGAGACCCAGTACTTC.

The rearrangement links TRBV5-4 to TRBJ2-2; 7 nucleotides align to TRBD2. The germline V gene encodes CDR1 SGHNT and CDR2 YYREEE (reference sequence). This CDR3 has 19 amino acids. V shed 4 bases, J shed 3 bases, and the junction held 18 bases outside the gene matches. CDR3 DNA sequence: TGTGCCAGCAGCCCCTCACGGGGGTACGGGCGGGAGTACACCGGGGAGCTGTTTTTT. Amino acid sequence: CASSPSRGYGREYTGELFF.

The J gene is TRBJ1-1, the V gene TRBV11-2; the D gene is possibly TRBD1 (6 bases). V lost 5 bases and J 5 bases, leaving 18 bases between the germline ends. The CDR3 is 15 residues long. Per germline, CDR1 SGHAT and CDR2 FQNNGV. CDR3 region: CASSVSPGGGTEAFF. Written as DNA, the CDR3 is TGTGCCAGCAGCGTCTCCCCGGGGGGCGGGACTGAAGCTTTCTTT.

The gene calls are TRBV5-1 and TRBJ2-2, with D possibly being TRBD2 (7 bases). Trimming pared 2 bases from V and 3 bases from J, leaving 14 bases between. Per germline, CDR1 SGHRS and CDR2 YFSETQ. The CDR3 is 16 residues long. CDR3 bases: TGCGCCAGCAGCTTTGGCGGAGGGGGGGACACCGGGGAGCTGTTTTTT. It yields the protein CASSFGGGGDTGELFF.

Written as DNA, the CDR3 is TGTGCCAGCAGCTTACCAGGGGCGAACACCGGGGAGCTGTTTTTT. Translated, it gives CASSLPGANTGELFF. The J gene is TRBJ2-2, the V gene TRBV11-1; D is possibly TRBD1 (6 bases). The CDR3 runs to 15 residues. The V end was cut by 2 bases, the J end by 0 bases, with 7 bases between. Per germline, CDR1 SGHAT and CDR2 FQDESV (reference sequence).

The rearrangement uses TRBV6-1 and TRBJ1-1; 8 nucleotides agree with TRBD1. Per germline, CDR1 MNHNS and CDR2 SASEGT. The CDR3 length is 13 residues. J was trimmed by 5 bases and V by 6 bases; bases with no gene match: 5. The CDR3 DNA reads as TGTGCCAGCAGCAGGGGGCCGGAGACTGAAGCTTTCTTT. It encodes CASSRGPETEAFF.

About this clone itself: At one of its ends the junction is not consistent with the germline gene, which may arise from a read error. DNA for the CDR3: TGTGCCAGCAGCCCGGGATCAGGGGGCGCCTCCCACGAGCAGTACTTC. Translated, it gives CASSPGSGGASHEQYF. The V and J genes are TRBV9 and TRBJ2-7; 8 bases map to TRBD1. CDR1 SGDLS and CDR2 YYNGEE come from the germline V gene. The CDR3 consists of 16 residues.

This chain links TRBV7-2 with TRBJ1-1; TRBD1 matches 8 bases. With V trimmed by 3 bases and J by 5 bases, 5 bases remained unmatched. The CDR3 spans 14 residues. Germline-derived CDR1 and CDR2 are SGHTA and FQGNSA. CDR3: CASSFTRGPTEAFF. The CDR3 DNA reads TGTGCCAGCAGCTTTACCAGGGGGCCGACTGAAGCTTTCTTT.

The V and J genes are TRBV9 and TRBJ2-5; perhaps TRBD2 as D (6 bases). Germline CDR1 is SGDLS and CDR2 is YYNGEE. The CDR3 loop spans 12 amino acids. V dropped 5 bases and J dropped 2 bases, with 7 bases sitting between them. The CDR3 here is CASRAGQETQYF. The CDR3 region has the DNA TGTGCCAGCAGAGCGGGTCAAGAGACCCAGTACTTC. The whole variable domain, filled in from reference TRBV9 and TRBJ2-5, reads DSGVTQTPKHLITATGQRVTLRCSPRSGDLSVYWYQQSLDQGLQFLIQYYNGEERAKGNILERFSAQQFPDLHSELNLSSLELGDSALYFCASRAGQETQYFGPGTRLLVL.

The V call is TRBV5-1, the J call TRBJ2-1; no clear D. Trimming stripped 0 bases from V and 0 bases from J, with 10 bases between. The CDR3 has 16 amino acids. Germline-derived CDR1 and CDR2 are SGHRS and YFSETQ. CDR3 sequence: CASSLATVSSYNEQFF. In DNA, the CDR3 is TGCGCCAGCAGCTTGGCCACGGTGAGCTCCTACAATGAGCAGTTCTTC.

The rearrangement uses TRBV28 and TRBJ2-2; D is perhaps TRBD1 (6 bases). The CDR3 length is 13 residues. Germline loops: CDR1 MDHEN, CDR2 SYDVKM. V shed 8 bases and J shed 3 bases, with 10 bases lying between them. CDR3 sequence reads: CASHRAHTGELFF. CDR3 bases: TGTGCCAGCCACAGGGCACACACCGGGGAGCTGTTTTTT.